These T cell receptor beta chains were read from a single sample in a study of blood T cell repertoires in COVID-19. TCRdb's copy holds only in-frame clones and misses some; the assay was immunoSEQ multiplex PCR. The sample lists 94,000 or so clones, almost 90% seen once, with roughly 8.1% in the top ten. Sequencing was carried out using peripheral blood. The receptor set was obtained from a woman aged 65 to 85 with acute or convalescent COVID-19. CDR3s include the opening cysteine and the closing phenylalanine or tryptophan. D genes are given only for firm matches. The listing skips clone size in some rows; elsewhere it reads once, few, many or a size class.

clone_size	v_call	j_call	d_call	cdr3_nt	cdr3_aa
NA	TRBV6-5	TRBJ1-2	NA	TGTGCCAGCAGGGAGGGTTCGGGGTATGGCTACACCTTC	CASREGSGYGYTF
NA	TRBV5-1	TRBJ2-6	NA	TGCGCCAGCAGCTTTCGGACGGGAGTCGTCCTGACTTTC	CASSFRTGVVLTF
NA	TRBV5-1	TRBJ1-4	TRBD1	TGCGCCAGCAGCTTGGGGGCCGGGACAGGGGAGAGAGAAAAACTGTTTTTT	CASSLGAGTGEREKLFF
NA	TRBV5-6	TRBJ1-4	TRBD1	TGTGCCAGCAGCTTGGGACAGGGAACCTTGGCAACTAATGAAAAACTGTTTTTT	CASSLGQGTLATNEKLFF
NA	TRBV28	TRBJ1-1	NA	TGTGCCAGCCACACAGGGCAGACTCTAGCTTTCTTT	CASHTGQTLAFF
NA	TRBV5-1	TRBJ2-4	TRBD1	TGCGCCAGCAGCTCGACGACAGGGGGCCAGGATAACATTCAGTACTTC	CASSSTTGGQDNIQYF
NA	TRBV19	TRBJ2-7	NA	TGTGCCAGTTCCATTTCCGGTCCCTACGAGCAGTACTTC	CASSISGPYEQYF
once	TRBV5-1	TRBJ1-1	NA	TGCGCCAGCAGCCCTGACAAGAACACTGAAGCTTTCTTT	CASSPDKNTEAFF
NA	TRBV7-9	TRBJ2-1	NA	TGTGCCACAATAGGGGATCCGAGCTCCTACAATGAGCAGTTCTTC	CATIGDPSSYNEQFF
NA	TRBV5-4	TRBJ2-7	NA	TGTGCCAGCAGCGGAAAATTCGGACAGACCTACGAGCAGTACTTC	CASSGKFGQTYEQYF
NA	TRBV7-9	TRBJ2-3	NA	TGTGCCAGCAGCCAGGGGCGGGGGCGCACAGATACGCAGTATTTT	CASSQGRGRTDTQYF
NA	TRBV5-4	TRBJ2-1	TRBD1	TGTGCCAGCAGCTTGGGGGGACAGGCTTTCGATGAGCAGTTCTTC	CASSLGGQAFDEQFF
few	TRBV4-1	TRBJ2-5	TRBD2	TGCGCCAGCAGCCAGCTCAGGTCTAGCGGGGGGTCCGGGGAGACCCAGTACTTC	CASSQLRSSGGSGETQYF
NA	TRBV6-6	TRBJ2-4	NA	TGTGCCAGCAGTTACAATGAGTTCCTAGCCAAAAACATTCAGTACTTC	CASSYNEFLAKNIQYF
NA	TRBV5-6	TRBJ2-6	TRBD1	TGTGCCAGCAGACGACAGGGGGCCACTGGGGCCAACGTCCTGACTTTC	CASRRQGATGANVLTF
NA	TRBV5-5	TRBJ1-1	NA	TGTGCCAGCAGCTACCTAGGAACGGCGATGAACACTGAAGCTTTCTTT	CASSYLGTAMNTEAFF
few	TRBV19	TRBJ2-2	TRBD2	TGTGCCAGTAGTATTTACGGGACTAGCGGCAACACCGGGGAGCTGTTTTTT	CASSIYGTSGNTGELFF
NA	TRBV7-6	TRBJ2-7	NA	TGTGCCAGCAGCTTAGAGGGTCCGGGGACCTACGAGCAGTACTTC	CASSLEGPGTYEQYF
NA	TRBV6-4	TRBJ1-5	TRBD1	TGTGCCAGCAGTGACCCAGACAGGGATGGCAATCAGCCCCAGCATTTT	CASSDPDRDGNQPQHF
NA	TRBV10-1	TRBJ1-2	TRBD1	TGCGCCAGCAGTGGACGCCCGCAGACAGGGTTGTTCCGTGGCTACACCTTC	CASSGRPQTGLFRGYTF
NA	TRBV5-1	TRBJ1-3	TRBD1	TGCGCCAGCAGCTTGGGGACAGGTGACTCTGGAAACACCATATATTTT	CASSLGTGDSGNTIYF
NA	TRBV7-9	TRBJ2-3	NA	TGTGCCAGCAGCTTATGGGCAACTAGCACAGATACGCAGTATTTT	CASSLWATSTDTQYF
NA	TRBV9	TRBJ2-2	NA	TGTGCCAGCAGCCCCCAGGCCAGATCGAACACCGGGGAGCTGTTTTTT	CASSPQARSNTGELFF
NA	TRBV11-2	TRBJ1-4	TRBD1	TGTGCCAGCAGCTTAAACTACAGGGGAGAAAAACTGTTTTTT	CASSLNYRGEKLFF
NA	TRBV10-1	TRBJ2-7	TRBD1	TGCGCCAGCAGTAAGGGACAGAGCTACGAGCAGTACTTC	CASSKGQSYEQYF
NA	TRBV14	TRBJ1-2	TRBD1	TGTGCCAGCAGCCCCCGGGGGGACAGGCATGGCTACACCTTC	CASSPRGDRHGYTF
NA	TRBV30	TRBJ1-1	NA	TGTGCCTGGAGTGTATGGCAGGGAGGAAACACTGAAGCTTTCTTT	CAWSVWQGGNTEAFF
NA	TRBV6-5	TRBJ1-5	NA	TGTGCCAGCAGTCACACAGGGACTCAGCCCCAGCATTTT	CASSHTGTQPQHF
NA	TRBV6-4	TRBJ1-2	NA	TGTGCCAGCAGTGACTCGACCGGGACTCATCGTCACTTC	CASSDSTGTHRHF
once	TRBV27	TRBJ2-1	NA	TGTGCCAGCAGTCAGTACAATGAGCAGTTCTTC	CASSQYNEQFF
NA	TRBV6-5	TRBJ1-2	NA	TGTGCCAGCAGAAAACGGGACATATCTGGCTACACCTTC	CASRKRDISGYTF
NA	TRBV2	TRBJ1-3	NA	TGTGCCAGCAGTGACGACAGCAGAAGCTCTGGAAACACCATATATTTT	CASSDDSRSSGNTIYF
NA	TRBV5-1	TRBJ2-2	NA	TGCGCCAGCAGCTTCTCAATTCGGGATAACACCGGGGAGCTGTTTTTT	CASSFSIRDNTGELFF
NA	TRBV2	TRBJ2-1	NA	TGTGCCAGCAGACCGGGGGTTTCCTACAATGAGCAGTTCTTC	CASRPGVSYNEQFF
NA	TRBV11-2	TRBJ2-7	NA	TGTGCCAGCAGCTCCTGGGAGTGGGGCCGGGACAACAACTACGAGCAGTACTTC	CASSSWEWGRDNNYEQYF
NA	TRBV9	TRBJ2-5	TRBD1	TGTGCCAGCAGCGTAGTGGGTAGTCGGCCAGGGGGCATAGAGACCCAGTACTTC	CASSVVGSRPGGIETQYF
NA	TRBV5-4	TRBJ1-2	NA	TGTGCCAGCAGCAGAGAGACAGGCAGACCTAACTATGGCTACACCTTC	CASSRETGRPNYGYTF
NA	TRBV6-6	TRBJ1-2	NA	TGTGCCAGCAGATCTGACGGAGCTAACTATGGCTACACCTTC	CASRSDGANYGYTF
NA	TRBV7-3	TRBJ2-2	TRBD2	TGTGCCAGCAGCACGGGACTAGCAAACACCGGGGAGCTGTTTTTT	CASSTGLANTGELFF
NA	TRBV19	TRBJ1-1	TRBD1	TGTGCCAGTAGTATTAAGGGACAGGGGGCCACTGAAGCTTTCTTT	CASSIKGQGATEAFF
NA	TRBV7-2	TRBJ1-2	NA	TGTGCCAGCAGCTTAGTATTCGGGGGGACTAATGGCTACACCTTC	CASSLVFGGTNGYTF
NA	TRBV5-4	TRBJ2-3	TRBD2	TGTGCCAGCAGCGCGGGGGGCTACACAGATACGCAGTATTTT	CASSAGGYTDTQYF
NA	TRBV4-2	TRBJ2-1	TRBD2	TGTGCCAGCAGCCAAGATCCGCTAGCGGGGTACTCCTACAATGAGCAGTTCTTC	CASSQDPLAGYSYNEQFF
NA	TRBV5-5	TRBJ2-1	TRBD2	TGTGCCAGCAGCCCAGGAGGCGGGGGAGACAGCTCCTACAATGAGCAGTTCTTC	CASSPGGGGDSSYNEQFF